Here is one TCR beta chain with its context. Clones were sequenced by immunoSEQ multiplex PCR, and TCRdb holds only the in-frame ones, with some missing. Among about 290,000 clones listed, around 89% were seen once. Germline V CDR1 and CDR2: MNHEY, SVGAGI. V was clipped by 8 bases and J by 1 base, with 17 bases between them. The CDR3 is 15 amino acids. This entry comes from a study of blood T cell repertoires in COVID-19. The receptor comes from a man in his forties or fifties with acute or convalescent COVID-19. The V and J genes are TRBV6-5 and TRBJ1-1, with a possible D match to TRBD1 (5 bases). The specimen was peripheral blood. The CDR3 reads CASYRLQAPNTEAFF. The CDR3 DNA reads TGTGCCAGCTATAGATTACAGGCGCCGAACACTGAAGCTTTCTTT.